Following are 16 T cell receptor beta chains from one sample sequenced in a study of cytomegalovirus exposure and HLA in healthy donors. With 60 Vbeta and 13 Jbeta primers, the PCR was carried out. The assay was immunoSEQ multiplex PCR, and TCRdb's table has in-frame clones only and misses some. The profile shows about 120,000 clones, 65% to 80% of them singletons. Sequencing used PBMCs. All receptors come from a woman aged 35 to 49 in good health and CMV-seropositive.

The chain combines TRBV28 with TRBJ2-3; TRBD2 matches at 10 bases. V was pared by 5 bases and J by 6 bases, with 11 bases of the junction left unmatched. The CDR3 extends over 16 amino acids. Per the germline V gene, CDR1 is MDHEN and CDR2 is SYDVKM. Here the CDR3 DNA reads TGTGCCAGCAGTGGCTTTCCGGGACTAGCGACCGATACGCAGTATTTT. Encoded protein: CASSGFPGLATDTQYF.

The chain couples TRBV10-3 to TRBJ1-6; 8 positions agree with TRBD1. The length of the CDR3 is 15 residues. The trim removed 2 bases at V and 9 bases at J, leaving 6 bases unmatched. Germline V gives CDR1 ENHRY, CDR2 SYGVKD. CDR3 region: CAISEPDRGTSPLHF. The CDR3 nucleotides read TGTGCCATCAGTGAGCCCGACAGGGGAACTTCACCCCTCCACTTT.

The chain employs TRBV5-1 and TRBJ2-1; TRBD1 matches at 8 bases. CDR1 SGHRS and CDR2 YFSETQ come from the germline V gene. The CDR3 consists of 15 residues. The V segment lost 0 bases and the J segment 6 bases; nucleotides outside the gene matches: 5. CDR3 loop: CASSLGQGMGNEQFF. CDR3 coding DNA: TGCGCCAGCAGCTTGGGACAGGGGATGGGCAATGAGCAGTTCTTC. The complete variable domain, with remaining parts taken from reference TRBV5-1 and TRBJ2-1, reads KAGVTQTPRYLIKTRGQQVTLSCSPISGHRSVSWYQQTPGQGLQFLFEYFSETQRNKGNFPGRFSGRQFSNSRSEMNVSTLELGDSALYLCASSLGQGMGNEQFFGPGTRLTVL.

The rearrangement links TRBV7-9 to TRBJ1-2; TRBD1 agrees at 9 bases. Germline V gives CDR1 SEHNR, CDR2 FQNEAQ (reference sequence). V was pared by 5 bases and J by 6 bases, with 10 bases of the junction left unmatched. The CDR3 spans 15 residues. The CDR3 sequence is CASSAPGQGNHGYTF. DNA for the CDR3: TGTGCCAGCAGCGCGCCCGGACAGGGGAACCATGGCTACACCTTC.

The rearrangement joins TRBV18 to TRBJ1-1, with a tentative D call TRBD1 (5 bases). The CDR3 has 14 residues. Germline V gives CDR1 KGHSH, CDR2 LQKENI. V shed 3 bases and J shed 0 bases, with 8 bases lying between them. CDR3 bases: TGTGCCAGCTCACCGGGGGGTATGAACACTGAAGCTTTCTTT. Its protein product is CASSPGGMNTEAFF. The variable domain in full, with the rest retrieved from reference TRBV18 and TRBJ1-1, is NAGVMQNPRHLVRRRGQEARLRCSPMKGHSHVYWYRQLPEEGLKFMVYLQKENIIDESGMPKERFSAEFPKEGPSILRIQQVVRGDSAAYFCASSPGGMNTEAFFGQGTRLTVV.

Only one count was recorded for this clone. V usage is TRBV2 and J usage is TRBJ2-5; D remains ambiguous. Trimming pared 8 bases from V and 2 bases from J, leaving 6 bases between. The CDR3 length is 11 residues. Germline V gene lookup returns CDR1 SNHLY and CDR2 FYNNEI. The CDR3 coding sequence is TGTGCCAGCCTCGCGCAAGAGACCCAGTACTTC. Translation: CASLAQETQYF.

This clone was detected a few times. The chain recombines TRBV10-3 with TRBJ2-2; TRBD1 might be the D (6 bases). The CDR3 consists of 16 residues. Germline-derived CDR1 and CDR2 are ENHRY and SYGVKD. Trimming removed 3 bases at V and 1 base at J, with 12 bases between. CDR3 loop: CAISDPRGGNTGELFF. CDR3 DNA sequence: TGTGCCATCAGTGACCCCAGGGGCGGGAACACCGGGGAGCTGTTTTTT.

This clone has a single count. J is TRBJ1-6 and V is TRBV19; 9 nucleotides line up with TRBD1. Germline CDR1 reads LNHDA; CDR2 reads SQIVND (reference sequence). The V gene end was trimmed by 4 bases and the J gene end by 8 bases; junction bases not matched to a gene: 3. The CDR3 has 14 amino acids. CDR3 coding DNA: TGTGCCAGTAGTACCGGGACAGGGTATTCACCCCTCCACTTT. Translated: CASSTGTGYSPLHF.

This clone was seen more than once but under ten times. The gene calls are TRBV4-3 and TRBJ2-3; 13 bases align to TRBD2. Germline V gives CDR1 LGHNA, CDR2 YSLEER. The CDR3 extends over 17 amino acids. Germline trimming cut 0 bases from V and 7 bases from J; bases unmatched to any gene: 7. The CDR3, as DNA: TGCGCCAGCAGCCAAGAGGGGACTAGCGGGATACAAAATACGCAGTATTTT. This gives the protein CASSQEGTSGIQNTQYF.

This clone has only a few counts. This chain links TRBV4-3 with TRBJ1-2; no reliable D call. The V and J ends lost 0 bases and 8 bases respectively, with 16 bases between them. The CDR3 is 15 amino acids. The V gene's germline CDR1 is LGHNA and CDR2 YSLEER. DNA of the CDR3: TGCGCCAGCAGCCAAGATCTGGGAGGGCTAGGCGGCTACACCTTC. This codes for CASSQDLGGLGGYTF.

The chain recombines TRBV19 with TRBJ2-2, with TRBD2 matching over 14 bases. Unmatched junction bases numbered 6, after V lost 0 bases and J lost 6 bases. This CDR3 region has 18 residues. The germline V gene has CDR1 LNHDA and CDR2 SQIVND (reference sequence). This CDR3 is CASSIDRGLAGVAGELFF. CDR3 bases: TGTGCCAGTAGTATAGATCGGGGACTAGCGGGAGTGGCCGGGGAGCTGTTTTTT.

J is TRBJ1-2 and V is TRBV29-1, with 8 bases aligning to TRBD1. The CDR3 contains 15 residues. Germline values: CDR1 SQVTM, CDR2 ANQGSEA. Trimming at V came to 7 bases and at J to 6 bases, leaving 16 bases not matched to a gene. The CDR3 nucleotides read TGCAGCGCCAGAACTCCGGGACAGGCTGTACATGGCTACACCTTC. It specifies CSARTPGQAVHGYTF.

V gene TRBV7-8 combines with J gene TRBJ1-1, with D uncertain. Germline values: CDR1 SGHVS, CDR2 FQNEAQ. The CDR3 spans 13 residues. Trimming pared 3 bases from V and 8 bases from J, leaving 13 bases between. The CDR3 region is CASSFSRTGEAFF. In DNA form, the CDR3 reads TGTGCCAGCAGCTTTTCTCGTACGGGAGAAGCTTTCTTT.

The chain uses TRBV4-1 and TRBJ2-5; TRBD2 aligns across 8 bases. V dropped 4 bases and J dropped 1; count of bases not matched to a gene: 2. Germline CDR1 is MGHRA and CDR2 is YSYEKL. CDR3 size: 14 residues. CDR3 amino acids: CASSPTSVQETQYF. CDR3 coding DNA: TGCGCCAGCAGCCCGACTAGCGTCCAAGAGACCCAGTACTTC.

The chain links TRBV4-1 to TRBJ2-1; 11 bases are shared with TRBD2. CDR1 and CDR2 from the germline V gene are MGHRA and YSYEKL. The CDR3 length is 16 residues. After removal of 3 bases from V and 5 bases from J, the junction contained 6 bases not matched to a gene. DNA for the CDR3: TGCGCCAGCAGCCATCCCGGGACTAGCGGAAACAATGAGCAGTTCTTC. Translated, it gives CASSHPGTSGNNEQFF.

In nucleotides, the CDR3 is TGTGCCAGCAGCTTACCGGGACAGGGGGCTGGAGAGACCCAGTACTTC. Protein sequence: CASSLPGQGAGETQYF. The rearrangement uses TRBV5-6 and TRBJ2-5; 12 nucleotides match TRBD1. The V segment lost 2 bases and the J segment 4 bases; nucleotides outside the gene matches: 6. CDR1 and CDR2 (germline): SGHDT, YYEEEE. The CDR3 is made up of 16 amino acids.